This T cell receptor (beta chain) was recovered during a study of regulatory T cells in long-lasting Graves disease. On this clonotype: The antigen is unknown.

From germline, CDR1 is GTSNPN and CDR2 SVGIG (reference sequence). The V gene lost 2 bases and the J gene lost 1 base, with 12 bases spanning the gap. The CDR3 runs 15 residues. Sequencing libraries for TCR beta were prepared with iRepertoire HTBI primers and Arm-PCR of CDR3 regions. TCRdb passed the multiplex PCR reads through MiXCR, listing each CDR3 protein once. The profile shows some 560,000 distinct CDR3 sequences, more than 15% of them singletons. Findings and caveats of the study: TCR diversity in persistent Graves' patients was below that of newly diagnosed ones. TRBV28 was favored in persistent disease, as were TRBJ1-2 and TRBJ2-5.

Time point in this sample: newly diagnosed GD, antithyroid drugs for less than 3 months. Generation of the TCR library employed RNA extracted from PBMCs. The sample also formed part of further work on T cells in Graves' hyperthyroidism and ophthalmopathy. That work states: The authors deemed Graves' hyperthyroidism stable absent ophthalmopathy progression within 18 months.

The starting material was peripheral blood mononuclear cells (PBMCs), obtained at new diagnosis, from a patient treated with antithyroid drugs. This TCR was recovered from a woman aged 35-65 years with Graves disease. The chain has TRBV30 and TRBJ2-1; D is perhaps TRBD2 (6 bases). The DNA for the CDR3 is TGTGCCTGGAGTTTGCTAGCGCTATCCTACAATGAGCAGTTCTTC. It yields the protein CAWSLLALSYNEQFF.